This T cell receptor beta chain was identified in a study of T cell responses to AZD1222 COVID-19 vaccine. This clone turned up a few times. Its antigen is not identified. Trimming took 2 bases from V and 0 from J, leaving 20 bases between them. The CDR3 has 18 residues. Per germline, CDR1 SGHVS and CDR2 FNYEAQ. Sequencing used immunoSEQ multiplex PCR; TCRdb keeps in-frame clones, though not all of them. The sample carries roughly 120,000 clones, 92% recorded once. Second-dose recipients at about 4 or about 12 weeks were treated as one pooled group. Study-level results: The span of vaccine-associated CD4 TCRs extended across spike, with dominance at 160-218 and 743-854. Reportedly, close to half of spike-specific TCRs are directed against unmutated variant regions. Baseline serostatus was positive in only six AZD1222 recipients.

The TCR originated in an adult who received the AZD1222 COVID-19 vaccine. The V and J genes are TRBV7-6 and TRBJ2-7; D is perhaps TRBD2 (6 bases). The material was peripheral blood, obtained 28 days after the second AZD1222 dose. The CDR3: CASSLIAIGSGLSYEQYF. CDR3 nucleotide sequence: TGTGCCAGCAGCTTAATCGCCATCGGTAGCGGACTCTCCTACGAGCAGTACTTC.